This T cell receptor (beta chain) was sequenced in a study of T cells in Graves' hyperthyroidism and ophthalmopathy. On the study more broadly: Peripheral blood draws took place at initial diagnosis, ahead of any treatment.

Overall study results and limits: Blood held most thyroid clonotypes expanded above 0.001 frequency.

The source material, RNA transcripts, was used to amplify TCR beta CDR3 regions. Initially, a first-round RT-PCR of the TCR CDR3 employed the HTBI primer set. TCRdb re-called the multiplex PCR reads through MiXCR, storing one row per CDR3 protein. This sample has fewer than 900,000 distinct CDR3 sequences; roughly 17% occur once, and the top ten carry approximately 8.4%. With a duration under 2 months, the hyperthyroidism was newly diagnosed in patients aged 18 to 65. Diagnosing involved the use of clinical symptoms, serum thyroxine and TRAb, thyroid ultrasound and orbital computed tomography. This clonotype occurred a few times. Its cognate antigen is unknown. Sequenced input: blood. This clonotype originated in a man aged 18 to 35 with Graves' hyperthyroidism.

DNA of the CDR3: TGCGCCAGCACTTGGGGCAGCCCCGTAAACTCCTACGAGCAGTACTTC. This encodes CASTWGSPVNSYEQYF. The V gene is TRBV10-2, the J gene TRBJ2-7; D possibly corresponds to TRBD1 (5 bases). From germline, CDR1 is WSHSY and CDR2 SAAADI. CDR3 size: 16 residues. V lost 7 bases, J lost 0 bases, and 19 bases lay in between.